What follows is one TCR beta chain and its context. This entry is derived from a study of blood T cell repertoires in COVID-19. Study summary: Samples of COVID-19 (acute and convalescent) were obtained from the United States, Italy and Spain. From T cells, B-cell-depleted T cells, or PBMCs came the material, which was cDNA or gDNA.

Germline-derived CDR1 and CDR2 are KGHSH and LQKENI. The CDR3 is 13 residues long. V lost 3 bases and J lost 4, with 9 bases in between. Original data processing: Using reference gene primer amplification, nucleated cell counts were estimated. The repertoire was sequenced with immunoSEQ multiplex PCR; TCRdb's copy has only in-frame clones and lacks some. D and trimming were read from the DNA, whereas the V and J calls and clone size are those reported in that table. The data contain about 160,000 clones, 65% to 85% of them singletons. Sequenced input: peripheral blood. The source of this sequence is an elderly woman with active or convalescent COVID-19. This sequence joins TRBV18 and TRBJ2-5; D gene unclear. In DNA form, the CDR3 reads TGTGCCAGCTCACCTGCCGAGGCAGAGACCCAGTACTTC. It codes for CASSPAEAETQYF.